What follows is one TCR beta chain and its context. Its target antigen remains unknown. Per-base qualities were not stored, and no clone one base away is much larger. V is shortened by 4 bases, J by 4 bases, and the region joining them spans 12 bases. The germline V gene supplies CDR1 SGHRS and CDR2 YFSETQ. The CDR3 starts with the cysteine, ends with the phenylalanine, and has 13 residues. Of the read, only the CDR3 DNA is kept; its 39 bases are in frame from base 1. The entry originates in a study of shared clonotypes between healthy human individuals (dated by TCRdb to 2019 to 2021). Turning to the overall study: The cohort comprised a couple of women and a few men aged 18 to 49 years. Different laboratories and diverse techniques were used to prepare libraries and sequence TCR repertoires, to increase sequencing depth and limit assay-specific biases. Per donor, leukapheresis produced somewhere between about 0.9 and 10 billion PBMCs. For each donor, CD4 naive and CD4 memory were each run on three plates, CD8 naive on two plates, and CD8 memory on one plate. To estimate repertoire size and how much clonotypes are shared between individuals, the study performed deep sequencing of blood TCR repertoires from a handful of healthy adults. General study outcomes and caveats: Only blood was sampled, and tissue TCR repertoires likely differ from those in blood. Compared with non-shared clonotypes, the clonotypes found in all four sorted-subset donors had higher generation probabilities. Estimated clonotype richness was generally larger for naive than for memory subsets. Because the study included only a small number of donors, the genetic and exposure-history diversity represented was limited. Based on pairwise subsampling, the degree of clonotype sharing among donors was expected to be affected by sequencing depth. Incomplete sequencing was indicated by rarefaction of sorted-subset datasets, despite the large sequencing depth. Sharing across a handful of donors was observed for around 5% of naive CD4, 3% to 3.5% of naive CD8, over 2% of memory CD4, and 0.4% of memory CD8 clonotypes.

TCR CDR3 regions were amplified from genomic DNA by multiplex PCR using the deep immunoSEQ assay. Extracted genomic DNA from each cell subset was spread evenly across all wells of several immunoSEQ 96-well plates, with each plate serving as a replicate. For sorted subsets, 150 to 250 ng of genomic DNA, equivalent to roughly 33,000 T cell genomes, went into each replicate PCR. Purified libraries were quantified with a Qubit 3.0 fluorometer, sized on a Bioanalyzer 2100, and re-quantified with the KAPA Library Quantification kit. A separate single-read 150-cycle Illumina NextSeq 550 flow cell was used to sequence each immunoSEQ 96-well plate. On the authors' methods: Because the immunoSEQ output held only junctional sequences and lacked quality scores, the filtering could not match the filtering applied to full-length reads. Sequences were annotated with PyIR, a Python wrapper for IgBLAST v1.9, using IMGT germline references to assign V/J genes and CDR3. Reads with weak V/J assignments (E-value above 1e-6), missing CDR3, stop codons, out-of-frame junctions, or ambiguous translated residues were removed. V3J clonotypes were defined as sequences sharing the same inferred V gene, J gene, and CDR3 amino acid sequence. Percentage overlap between repertoires was computed as shared unique clonotypes divided by the size of the smaller repertoire. RTK rarefaction, the Chao1 estimator, and Recon v2.1 estimates of unobserved clonotypes were used to assess repertoire richness. For all TCRbeta clonotypes obtained by the gDNA method from a handful of donors, generation probabilities were computed with OLGA. TCRdb took this table from immuneACCESS and kept in-frame rearrangements with V and J called. Such tables lack part of the clones; where checked against another copy, unresolved V genes explain under half of the gap, and the rest is unexplained. V and J calls and clone size follow that table, whereas D and trimming were derived from the DNA. This sample comprises about 2 million clones, approximately 94% of them detected only once. The top ten constitute 1.2% of the sample.

CD8 naive samples were CD45RO-negative cells positively selected for CCR7, giving a CD45RA+CCR7+ population that excluded TemRA cells. The donors were healthy, HIV-negative adults who had no recently reported acute infections or vaccinations. Every donor was a Caucasian adult residing in Nashville, Tennessee, USA. Blood was obtained by leukapheresis, after which PBMCs were separated by Ficoll-Histopaque density gradient centrifugation and cryopreserved in liquid nitrogen vapor phase. Analytical flow cytometry was used to check the purity and quantity of each magnetically sorted T cell population. From each sorted fraction, genomic DNA was isolated and quantified by UV absorbance on a Nanodrop 2000c.

The rearranged segments are TRBV5-1 and TRBJ2-7; 6 matching bases give a weak D call of TRBD2. This TCR derives from a man in his late teens or twenties in good health. The sample consisted of naive CD8+ T cells sorted from blood. In light of the paper, this sample's cell subset or site label describes: CD45RA+CCR7+. Here is the DNA: TGCGCCAGCAGCGGAGGGGCGGGGTACGAGCAGTACTTC. It translates as CASSGGAGYEQYF.